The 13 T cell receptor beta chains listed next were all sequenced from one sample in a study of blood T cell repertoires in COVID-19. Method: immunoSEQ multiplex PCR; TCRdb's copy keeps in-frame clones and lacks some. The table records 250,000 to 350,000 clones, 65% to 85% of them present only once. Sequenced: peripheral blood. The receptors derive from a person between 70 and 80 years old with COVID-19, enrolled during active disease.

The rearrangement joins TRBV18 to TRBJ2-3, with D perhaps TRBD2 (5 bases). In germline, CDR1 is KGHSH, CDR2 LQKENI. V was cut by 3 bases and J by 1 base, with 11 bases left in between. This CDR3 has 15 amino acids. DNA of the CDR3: TGTGCCAGCTCACCCCCTCACGGGGGCACAGATACGCAGTATTTT. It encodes CASSPPHGGTDTQYF.

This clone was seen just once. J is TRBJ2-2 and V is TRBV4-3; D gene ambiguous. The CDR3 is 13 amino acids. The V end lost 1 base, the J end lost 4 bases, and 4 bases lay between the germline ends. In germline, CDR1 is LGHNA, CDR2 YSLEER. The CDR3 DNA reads TGCGCCAGCAGCCAAGCAATCACCGGGGAGCTGTTTTTT. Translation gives CASSQAITGELFF.

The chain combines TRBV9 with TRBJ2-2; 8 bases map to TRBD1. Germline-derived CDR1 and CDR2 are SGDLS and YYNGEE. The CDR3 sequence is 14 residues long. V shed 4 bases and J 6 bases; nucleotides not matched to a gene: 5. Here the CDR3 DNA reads TGTGCCAGCAGCCCAGGGGGCGCGGCCGGGGAGCTGTTTTTT. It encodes CASSPGGAAGELFF.

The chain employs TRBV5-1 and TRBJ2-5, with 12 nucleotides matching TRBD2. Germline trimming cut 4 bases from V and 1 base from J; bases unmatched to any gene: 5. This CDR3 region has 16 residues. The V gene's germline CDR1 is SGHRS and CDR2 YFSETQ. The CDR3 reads CASSLGLAGLQETQYF. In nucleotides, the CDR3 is TGCGCCAGCAGCCTCGGACTAGCGGGACTCCAAGAGACCCAGTACTTC. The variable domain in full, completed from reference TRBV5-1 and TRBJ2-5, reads KAGVTQTPRYLIKTRGQQVTLSCSPISGHRSVSWYQQTPGQGLQFLFEYFSETQRNKGNFPGRFSGRQFSNSRSEMNVSTLELGDSALYLCASSLGLAGLQETQYFGPGTRLLVL.

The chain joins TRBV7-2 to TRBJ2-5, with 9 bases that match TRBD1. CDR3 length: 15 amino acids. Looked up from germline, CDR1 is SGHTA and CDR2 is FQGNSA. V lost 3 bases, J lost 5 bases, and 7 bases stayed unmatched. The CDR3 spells CASSLGGGQGETQYF. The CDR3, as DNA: TGTGCCAGCAGCTTGGGGGGGGGACAGGGCGAGACCCAGTACTTC. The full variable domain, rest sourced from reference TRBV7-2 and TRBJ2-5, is GAGVSQSPSNKVTEKGKDVELRCDPISGHTALYWYRQSLGQGLEFLIYFQGNSAPDKSGLPSDRFSAERTGGSVSTLTIQRTQQEDSAVYLCASSLGGGQGETQYFGPGTRLLVL.

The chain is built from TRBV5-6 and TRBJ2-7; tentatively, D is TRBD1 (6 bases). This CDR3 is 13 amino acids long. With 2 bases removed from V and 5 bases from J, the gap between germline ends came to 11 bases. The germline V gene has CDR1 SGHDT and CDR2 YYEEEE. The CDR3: CASSFSSGDEQYF. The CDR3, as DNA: TGTGCCAGCAGCTTCAGTTCAGGGGACGAGCAGTACTTC. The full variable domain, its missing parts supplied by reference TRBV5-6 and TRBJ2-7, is DAGVTQSPTHLIKTRGQQVTLRCSPKSGHDTVSWYQQALGQGPQFIFQYYEEEERQRGNFPDRFSGHQFPNYSSELNVNALLLGDSALYLCASSFSSGDEQYFGPGTRLTVT.

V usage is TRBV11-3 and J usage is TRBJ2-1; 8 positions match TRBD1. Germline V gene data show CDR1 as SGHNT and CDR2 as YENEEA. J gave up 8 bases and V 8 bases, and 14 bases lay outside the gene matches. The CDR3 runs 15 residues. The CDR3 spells CASRRQGASGDEQFF. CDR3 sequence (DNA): TGTGCCAGCCGTCGGCAGGGGGCGAGTGGAGATGAGCAGTTCTTC. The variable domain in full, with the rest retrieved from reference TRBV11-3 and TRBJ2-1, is EAGVVQSPRYKIIEKKQPVAFWCNPISGHNTLYWYLQNLGQGPELLIRYENEEAVDDSQLPKDRFSAERLKGVDSTLKIQPAELGDSAVYLCASRRQGASGDEQFFGPGTRLTVL.

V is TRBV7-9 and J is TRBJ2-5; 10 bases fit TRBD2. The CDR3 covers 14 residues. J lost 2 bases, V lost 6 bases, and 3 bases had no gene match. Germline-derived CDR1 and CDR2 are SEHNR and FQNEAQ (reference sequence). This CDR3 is CASRRTSGQETQYF. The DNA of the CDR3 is TGTGCCAGCAGACGGACTAGCGGACAAGAGACCCAGTACTTC.

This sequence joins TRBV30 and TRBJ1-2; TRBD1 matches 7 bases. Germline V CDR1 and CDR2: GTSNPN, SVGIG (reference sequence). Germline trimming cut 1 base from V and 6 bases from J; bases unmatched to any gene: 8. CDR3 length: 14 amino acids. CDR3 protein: CAWSEPHRGNGYTF. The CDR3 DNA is TGTGCCTGGAGTGAGCCCCACAGGGGAAATGGCTACACCTTC.

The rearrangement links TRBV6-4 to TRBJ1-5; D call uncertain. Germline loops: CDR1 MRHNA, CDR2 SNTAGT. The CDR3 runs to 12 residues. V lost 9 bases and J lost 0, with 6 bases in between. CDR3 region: CARSVSNQPQHF. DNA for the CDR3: TGTGCCAGGTCCGTTAGCAATCAGCCCCAGCATTTT.

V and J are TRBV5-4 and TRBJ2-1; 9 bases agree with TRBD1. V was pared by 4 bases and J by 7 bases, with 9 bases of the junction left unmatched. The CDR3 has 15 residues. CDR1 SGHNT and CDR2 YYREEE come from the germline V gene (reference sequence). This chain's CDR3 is CASSKDRGPINEQFF. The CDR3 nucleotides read TGTGCCAGCAGCAAGGACAGGGGACCAATTAATGAGCAGTTCTTC.

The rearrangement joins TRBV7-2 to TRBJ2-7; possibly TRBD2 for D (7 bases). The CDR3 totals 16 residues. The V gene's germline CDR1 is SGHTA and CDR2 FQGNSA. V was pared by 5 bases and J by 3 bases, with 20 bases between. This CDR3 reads CASSPPGGGVVYEQYF. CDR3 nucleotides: TGTGCCAGCAGCCCCCCCGGAGGGGGGGTAGTCTACGAGCAGTACTTC.

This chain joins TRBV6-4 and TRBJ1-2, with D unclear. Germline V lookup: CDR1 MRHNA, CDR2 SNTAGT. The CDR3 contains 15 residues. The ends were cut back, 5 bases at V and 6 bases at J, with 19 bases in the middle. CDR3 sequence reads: CASSPAAHPVHGYTF. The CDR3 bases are TGTGCCAGCAGTCCAGCGGCCCACCCGGTGCATGGCTACACCTTC.